This entry lists 23 T cell receptor beta chains sequenced from one sample in a study of T cell responses to AZD1222 COVID-19 vaccine. The method was immunoSEQ multiplex PCR; TCRdb's version includes in-frame clones alone and lacks a portion of them. The sample contains approximately 180,000 clones, 90% of which appear only once. Sequenced material: peripheral blood, taken on day 0 of AZD1222 vaccination. Receptors were obtained from an adult in good health.

J is TRBJ2-2 and V is TRBV5-4; 9 nucleotides match TRBD1. Looked up from germline, CDR1 is SGHNT and CDR2 is YYREEE (reference sequence). Trimming took 8 bases from V and 1 from J; bases not matched to a gene: 3. This CDR3 spans 14 amino acids. The DNA for the CDR3 is TGTGCCAGTCCGGGACAGGGGAACACCGGGGAGCTGTTTTTT. This sequence encodes CASPGQGNTGELFF.

The gene calls are TRBV29-1 and TRBJ1-1; tentatively, D is TRBD1 (6 bases). With 7 bases removed from V and 0 bases from J, the gap between germline ends came to 12 bases. The germline V gene encodes CDR1 SQVTM and CDR2 ANQGSEA. CDR3 length: 13 residues. The CDR3 region has the DNA TGCAGCGCCCAGGGGCAGATGAACACTGAAGCTTTCTTT. It is translated as CSAQGQMNTEAFF.

The chain links TRBV5-1 to TRBJ2-7, with D perhaps TRBD2 (6 bases). CDR3 length equals 15 residues. The V gene's germline CDR1 is SGHRS and CDR2 YFSETQ. The germline V and J ends were trimmed by 5 bases and 0 bases, with 15 bases remaining between them. This chain's CDR3 is CASSLFSGNSYEQYF. The CDR3 DNA follows: TGCGCCAGCAGTCTATTTAGCGGAAACTCCTACGAGCAGTACTTC.

V usage is TRBV6-5 and J usage is TRBJ1-5; a weak D match, TRBD1 (5 bases). The V end lost 6 bases, the J end lost 2 bases, and 11 bases lay between the germline ends. The CDR3 has 14 residues. Germline CDR1 MNHEY, CDR2 SVGAGI. The CDR3: CASSGGYRNQPQHF. DNA for the CDR3: TGTGCCAGCAGCGGGGGGTATCGCAATCAGCCCCAGCATTTT.

This chain joins TRBV28 and TRBJ2-5; TRBD1 matches at 7 bases. CDR1 is MDHEN, CDR2 SYDVKM, per germline. The V segment lost 6 bases and the J segment 1 base; nucleotides outside the gene matches: 8. CDR3 length: 15 residues. CDR3 loop: CASSLTGMGQETQYF. In DNA form, the CDR3 reads TGTGCCAGCAGCCTGACAGGGATGGGCCAAGAGACCCAGTACTTC.

The genes are TRBV3-1 (or the pseudogene TRBV3-2) and TRBJ1-2, with D perhaps TRBD1 (5 bases). Trimming stripped 4 bases from V and 3 bases from J, with 12 bases between. CDR3 length equals 14 residues. Germline assignment: CDR1 LGHDT and CDR2 YNNKEL (reference sequence). The CDR3 DNA reads TGTGCCAGCAGCCTGAGGGGCGGGTACTATGGCTACACCTTC. This translates into CASSLRGGYYGYTF.

This chain uses TRBV7-9 with TRBJ1-4, with a tentative D call TRBD1 (6 bases). V was trimmed by 2 bases and J by 7 bases, leaving 23 bases between them. Germline V gene sequence: CDR1 SEHNR, CDR2 FQNEAQ (reference sequence). The CDR3 has 18 residues. CDR3 loop: CASSLSSTGTGEAEKLFF. The CDR3 DNA follows: TGTGCCAGCAGCTTATCTTCAACAGGGACGGGTGAAGCTGAAAAACTGTTTTTT.

There are a few counts of this clone. The gene calls are TRBV6-2 or TRBV6-3 and TRBJ1-5; D remains unclear. CDR1 is MNHEY, CDR2 SVGEGT, per germline. Trimming cost V 6 bases and J 7 bases, with 16 bases left between them. The CDR3 extends over 14 amino acids. The CDR3 DNA sequence: TGTGCCAGCAGCGATGCCCCCGGGTACCAGCCCCAGCATTTT. Protein sequence: CASSDAPGYQPQHF.

The rearrangement links TRBV18 to TRBJ2-1, with 9 bases fitting TRBD1. Trimming at V came to 0 bases and at J to 7 bases, leaving 7 bases not matched to a gene. Germline CDR1 and CDR2: KGHSH and LQKENI. The CDR3 sequence is 16 residues long. The CDR3 spells CASSPPGDRASNEQFF. The CDR3 DNA sequence: TGTGCCAGCTCACCACCGGGGGACAGGGCATCAAATGAGCAGTTCTTC.

The gene calls are TRBV7-2 and TRBJ2-3; D gene unclear. CDR1 is SGHTA and CDR2 is FQGNSA in the germline V gene. Trimming cost V 1 base and J 8 bases, with 16 bases left between them. The CDR3 has 15 amino acids. CDR3 loop: CASSLEVTPAVTQYF. The CDR3 DNA sequence: TGTGCCAGCAGCTTAGAGGTTACCCCAGCCGTTACGCAGTATTTT.

The chain uses TRBV7-2 and TRBJ1-1, with 7 bases aligning to TRBD1. Germline CDR1 is SGHTA and CDR2 is FQGNSA. The CDR3 sequence is 16 residues long. Trimming at V came to 6 bases and at J to 4 bases, leaving 14 bases not matched to a gene. CDR3 region: CASRGGTVGIITEAFF. The CDR3 region has the DNA TGTGCCAGCAGGGGTGGGACAGTTGGGATTATCACTGAAGCTTTCTTT.

The chain links TRBV7-2 to TRBJ1-2; D uncertain. There are 18 residues in the CDR3. The V gene's germline CDR1 is SGHTA and CDR2 FQGNSA. V lost 5 bases, J lost 5 bases, and 27 bases lay in between. Written as DNA, the CDR3 is TGTGCCAGCAGCCCAGATGTCACCCGGACGATTCACGAATATGGCTACACCTTC. This translates into CASSPDVTRTIHEYGYTF.

The chain recombines TRBV29-1 with TRBJ2-7; the D is unclear. V gave up 7 bases and J gave up 1 base, with 11 bases separating them. CDR3 length: 12 residues. CDR1 is SQVTM and CDR2 is ANQGSEA in the germline V gene. CDR3 coding DNA: TGCAGCGCCCGTGGGGATTCCTACGAGCAGTACTTC. Translated, it gives CSARGDSYEQYF.

This clone was recorded once. The rearrangement links TRBV5-1 to TRBJ2-3; D unresolved. The ends were cut back, 4 bases at V and 0 bases at J, with 9 bases in the middle. The CDR3 is 14 residues long. Germline V lookup: CDR1 SGHRS, CDR2 YFSETQ. The DNA for the CDR3 is TGCGCCAGCAGCAACAGCGAAAGCACAGATACGCAGTATTTT. It is translated as CASSNSESTDTQYF.

Here the CDR3 DNA reads TGTGCCAGCAGCCAAGATCAAACTAGCCCGTTCTTC. Translating it yields CASSQDQTSPFF. The V call is TRBV4-2, the J call TRBJ2-1; weak D call: TRBD2 (6 bases). CDR1 is LGHNA, CDR2 YNFKEQ, per germline. Trimming stripped 0 bases from V and 15 bases from J, with 12 bases between. The CDR3 contains 12 residues.

This chain joins TRBV15 and TRBJ2-7; TRBD2 matches 10 bases. CDR1 and CDR2 from the germline V gene are LNHNV and YYDKDF (reference sequence). The CDR3 has 14 amino acids. With V trimmed by 4 bases and J by 2 bases, 2 bases remained unmatched. The CDR3 spells CATSKAGGTYEQYF. As DNA, the CDR3 is TGTGCCACCAGCAAAGCGGGGGGGACCTACGAGCAGTACTTC.

The genes are TRBV5-1 and TRBJ1-2; D is perhaps TRBD1 (5 bases). Trimming took 4 bases from V and 4 from J, leaving 26 bases between them. This CDR3 spans 18 amino acids. The germline CDR1 and CDR2 sequences are SGHRS and YFSETQ. For the CDR3, the DNA is TGCGCCAGCAGCCCGGGGACGGGCTTCGAATTGAGGAGCTATGGCTACACCTTC. Translating gives CASSPGTGFELRSYGYTF.

Here the CDR3 DNA reads TGTGCCAGTAGGACAACAGGGTCCTCCTACGAGCAGTACTTC. Protein: CASRTTGSSYEQYF. The rearrangement joins TRBV19 to TRBJ2-7; tentative D call: TRBD1 (6 bases). Germline CDR1 is LNHDA and CDR2 is SQIVND (reference sequence). Trimming pared 6 bases from V and 0 bases from J, leaving 12 bases between. The CDR3 sequence is 14 residues long. The full variable domain, completed using reference TRBV19 and TRBJ2-7, is DGGITQSPKYLFRKEGQNVTLSCEQNLNHDAMYWYRQDPGQGLRLIYYSQIVNDFQKGDIAEGYSVSREKKESFPLTVTSAQKNPTAFYLCASRTTGSSYEQYFGPGTRLTVT.

Details on this clone: One end of the junction varies from germline; a read error may be responsible. V gene TRBV6-1 combines with J gene TRBJ2-6; the D call may be TRBD1 or TRBD2 (6 bases each). From germline, CDR1 is MNHNS and CDR2 SASEGT. The CDR3 is made up of 15 amino acids. In nucleotides, the CDR3 is TGTGCCAGCACTGAAGGGGGGCCTGGGGCCAACGTCCTGACTTTC. It is translated as CASTEGGPGANVLTF.

The rearrangement links TRBV19 to TRBJ2-3, with unresolved D. Germline loops: CDR1 LNHDA, CDR2 SQIVND (reference sequence). V shed 8 bases and J shed 6 bases, with 15 bases lying between them. The CDR3 totals 13 residues. The chain's CDR3 is CASRARWSDTQYF. Written as DNA, the CDR3 is TGTGCCAGTCGGGCCCGGTGGTCGGATACGCAGTATTTT.

This chain uses TRBV5-1 with TRBJ2-7; TRBD2 is a possible D gene (6 bases). This CDR3 comprises 14 residues. Germline values: CDR1 SGHRS, CDR2 YFSETQ. V was clipped by 2 bases and J by 4 bases, with 13 bases between them. As DNA, the CDR3 is TGCGCCAGCAGCTTAGGCTCGGGGGATTACGAGCAGTACTTC. Protein product: CASSLGSGDYEQYF.

The chain carries TRBV4-3 and TRBJ1-2, with 9 positions matching TRBD1. Germline CDR1 and CDR2: LGHNA and YSLEER. V lost 4 bases, J lost 4 bases, and 4 bases stayed unmatched. This CDR3 region has 14 residues. Here the CDR3 DNA reads TGCGCCAGCAGCCCTTCGACAGGGGGCTATGGCTACACCTTC. Amino acids: CASSPSTGGYGYTF.

The chain links TRBV7-2 to TRBJ2-5; D uncertain. Germline CDR1 and CDR2: SGHTA and FQGNSA. The CDR3 spans 15 residues. The V end was cut by 1 base, the J end by 0 bases, with 9 bases between. The CDR3 reads CASSLGPAYQETQYF. CDR3 DNA: TGTGCCAGCAGCTTAGGGCCAGCGTACCAAGAGACCCAGTACTTC. The complete variable domain, with remaining parts taken from reference TRBV7-2 and TRBJ2-5, reads GAGVSQSPSNKVTEKGKDVELRCDPISGHTALYWYRQSLGQGLEFLIYFQGNSAPDKSGLPSDRFSAERTGGSVSTLTIQRTQQEDSAVYLCASSLGPAYQETQYFGPGTRLLVL.